Shown below are 24 T cell receptor beta chains from a single sample sequenced in a study of T cell changes during pregnancy in multiple sclerosis. Repertoires were generated with immunoSEQ multiplex PCR, while TCRdb's copy carries only in-frame clones and drops some. The sample carries about 36,000 clones, 93% recorded once. The starting material was CD4+ T cells from peripheral blood mononuclear cells, obtained in the first trimester of pregnancy. These receptors originate from a female donor with multiple sclerosis, enrolled in a pregnancy study.

The chain uses TRBV5-5 and TRBJ2-6; 14 nucleotides agree with TRBD2. Germline V lookup: CDR1 SGHKS, CDR2 YYEKEE (reference sequence). V lost 3 bases to trimming and J lost 2 bases; unmatched junction nucleotides: 10. The CDR3 consists of 20 residues. DNA of the CDR3: TGTGCCAGCAGCTCGACGGGACTAGCGGGAGTTGATGCTGGGGCCAACGTCCTGACTTTC. It specifies CASSSTGLAGVDAGANVLTF.

A word on this clone: Other nucleotide sequences from this sample produce the same CDR3. V is TRBV4-2 and J is TRBJ2-7; no clear D gene. Germline lookup yields CDR1 LGHNA and CDR2 YNFKEQ. This CDR3 comprises 13 residues. V was shortened by 1 base and J by 5 bases, with 9 bases between the two germline ends. CDR3 region: CASSQVTGDEQYF. CDR3 DNA sequence: TGTGCCAGCAGCCAAGTTACGGGTGACGAGCAGTACTTC.

The sample holds one count of this clone. The gene calls are TRBV6-1 and TRBJ2-3, with D perhaps matching TRBD1 (6 bases). Trimming left V 8 bases short and J 11 bases short, with 17 bases between. This CDR3 is 12 amino acids long. The V gene's germline CDR1 is MNHNS and CDR2 SASEGT. CDR3 sequence (DNA): TGTGCCAGCGGGCTAACAGGGAGTTTGCAGTATTTT. Its protein product is CASGLTGSLQYF.

The V call is TRBV4-3, the J call TRBJ2-1; D is undetermined. Germline CDR1 LGHNA, CDR2 YSLEER. V was pared by 4 bases and J by 0 bases, with 10 bases between. CDR3 length: 15 residues. The CDR3 DNA follows: TGCGCCAGCAGCCGGGCTTCCAGCTCCTACAATGAGCAGTTCTTC. Amino acid sequence: CASSRASSSYNEQFF.

This chain connects TRBV29-1 to TRBJ1-1; TRBD1 aligns across 7 bases. The CDR3 has 14 amino acids. After removal of 4 bases from V and 2 bases from J, the junction contained 7 bases not matched to a gene. Per germline, CDR1 SQVTM and CDR2 ANQGSEA. CDR3 protein: CSVGWGTANTEAFF. The CDR3 DNA reads as TGCAGCGTTGGCTGGGGGACAGCTAACACTGAAGCTTTCTTT.

This chain uses TRBV4-2 with TRBJ1-2, with TRBD1 matching 7 bases. Germline loops: CDR1 LGHNA, CDR2 YNFKEQ. The CDR3 runs 15 residues. J was trimmed by 2 bases and V by 4 bases; bases with no gene match: 7. This CDR3 is CASSPQGGSNYGYTF. CDR3 sequence (DNA): TGTGCCAGCAGCCCTCAGGGGGGATCGAACTATGGCTACACCTTC.

The chain has TRBV28 and TRBJ1-2; perhaps TRBD1 as D (5 bases). Trimming stripped 5 bases from V and 2 bases from J, with 12 bases between. Germline V gene data show CDR1 as MDHEN and CDR2 as SYDVKM. CDR3 size: 14 residues. CDR3 loop: CASSRWDFNYGYTF. The CDR3 nucleotides are TGTGCCAGCAGTCGATGGGACTTCAACTATGGCTACACCTTC.

The genes are TRBV9 and TRBJ2-1, with TRBD1 as a possible D gene (6 bases). The CDR3 extends over 15 amino acids. The ends were cut back, 4 bases at V and 4 bases at J, with 15 bases in the middle. From germline, CDR1 is SGDLS and CDR2 YYNGEE. CDR3 amino acids: CASSFQGSGYNEQFF. CDR3 nucleotides: TGTGCCAGCAGCTTCCAGGGGTCGGGATACAATGAGCAGTTCTTC.

The V gene is TRBV7-2, the J gene TRBJ1-2; maybe TRBD1 (5 bases). This CDR3 spans 14 amino acids. The germline V gene encodes CDR1 SGHTA and CDR2 FQGNSA. V was pared by 5 bases and J by 2 bases, with 12 bases between. CDR3 sequence reads: CASSPKRGNYGYTF. The CDR3 nucleotides are TGTGCCAGCAGCCCTAAACGGGGGAACTATGGCTACACCTTC.

The V and J genes are TRBV6-1 and TRBJ1-2, with D possibly TRBD1 on 6 matching bases. The CDR3 spans 15 residues. Germline assignment: CDR1 MNHNS and CDR2 SASEGT. The ends were cut back, 5 bases at V and 0 bases at J, with 13 bases in the middle. The CDR3 DNA sequence: TGTGCCAGCAGTTGGGGTCAGGGGACTAACTATGGCTACACCTTC. Translation: CASSWGQGTNYGYTF.

The rearrangement links TRBV7-9 to TRBJ2-7; tentative D call: TRBD1 (6 bases). CDR3 size: 15 residues. Germline V gene sequence: CDR1 SEHNR, CDR2 FQNEAQ (reference sequence). Trimming removed 3 bases from V and 3 bases from J, with 15 bases in between. In DNA form, the CDR3 reads TGTGCCAGCAGCTTCTCCGGACAGCCAAGCTACGAGCAGTACTTC. Amino acids: CASSFSGQPSYEQYF.

This sequence joins TRBV7-9 and TRBJ2-3; D might be TRBD2 (5 bases). Germline values: CDR1 SEHNR, CDR2 FQNEAQ (reference sequence). Trimming removed 5 bases from V and 0 bases from J, with 12 bases in between. The CDR3 loop spans 15 amino acids. CDR3 in amino acids: CASSPTRMSTDTQYF. The CDR3 nucleotides read TGTGCCAGCAGCCCAACTAGGATGAGCACAGATACGCAGTATTTT.

Written as DNA, the CDR3 is TGTGCCAGCAGCTTAAGAGGGTGGACCGGGGAGCTGTTTTTT. Encoded protein: CASSLRGWTGELFF. This chain links TRBV7-3 with TRBJ2-2; D possibly corresponds to TRBD2 (5 bases). CDR1 is SGHTA, CDR2 FQGTGA, per germline. CDR3 length equals 14 residues. Trimming stripped 1 base from V and 5 bases from J, with 8 bases between.

This clone was recorded only once. The gene calls are TRBV7-8 and TRBJ2-7; possible D gene TRBD1, 5 bases. Germline V gene data show CDR1 as SGHVS and CDR2 as FQNEAQ. The ends were cut back, 5 bases at V and 4 bases at J, with 9 bases in the middle. The CDR3 is made up of 12 amino acids. The DNA for the CDR3 is TGTGCCAGCAGCCCGAAGGGGTACGAGCAGTACTTC. It codes for CASSPKGYEQYF.

The V call is TRBV27, the J call TRBJ1-2; the D is unclear. Germline V gene data show CDR1 as MNHEY and CDR2 as SMNVEV (reference sequence). With 6 bases removed from V and 5 bases from J, the gap between germline ends came to 19 bases. The CDR3 contains 15 residues. The CDR3 loop reads CASRSGFTRGYGYTF. The CDR3 nucleotides read TGTGCCAGCAGGTCGGGGTTTACCCGAGGGTATGGCTACACCTTC.

The chain couples TRBV7-9 to TRBJ2-2; a weak D match, TRBD1 (6 bases). V lost 5 bases and J lost 2, with 12 bases in between. The CDR3 length is 15 residues. Germline V CDR1 and CDR2: SEHNR, FQNEAQ (reference sequence). As DNA, the CDR3 is TGTGCCAGCAGCCCTTGGACAGCCAACACCGGGGAGCTGTTTTTT. This translates into CASSPWTANTGELFF.

J is TRBJ2-1 and V is TRBV4-1; tentative D call: TRBD2 (5 bases). The CDR3 is 16 residues long. Deletions cut 2 bases from V and 7 bases from J, with 18 bases between. Per germline, CDR1 MGHRA and CDR2 YSYEKL. For the CDR3, the DNA is TGCGCCAGCAGCCAAAACCCAGCGGTGACCGCAAATGAGCAGTTCTTC. The encoded protein is CASSQNPAVTANEQFF.

J is TRBJ2-5 and V is TRBV29-1; 9 positions match TRBD2. Germline CDR1 and CDR2: SQVTM and ANQGSEA. V shed 6 bases, J shed 5 bases, and the junction held 13 bases outside the gene matches. The CDR3 spans 15 residues. The CDR3 nucleotides are TGCAGCGTCCGGCCGAGCGGGGGGATGAGTGAGACCCAGTACTTC. This encodes CSVRPSGGMSETQYF.

In this sample, this clone turned up once. CDR3 bases: TGCGCCAGCAGCCAAGTCGCTGTAAGGACAGGGGTGTATAGCAATCAGCCCCAGCATTTT. This codes for CASSQVAVRTGVYSNQPQHF. The rearrangement joins TRBV4-1 to TRBJ1-5, with 9 bases matching TRBD1. The CDR3 runs to 20 residues. V was pared by 1 base and J by 0 bases, with 13 bases of the junction left unmatched. Germline assignment: CDR1 MGHRA and CDR2 YSYEKL.

The V gene is TRBV19, the J gene TRBJ1-6; TRBD1 agrees at 8 bases. Per germline, CDR1 LNHDA and CDR2 SQIVND (reference sequence). The CDR3 spans 16 residues. Trimming took 9 bases from V and 9 from J; bases not matched to a gene: 16. This chain's CDR3 is CASSENRGIISSPLHF. In DNA, the CDR3 is TGTGCCAGCTCGGAGAACAGGGGGATAATTAGTTCACCCCTCCACTTT.

V and J are TRBV7-2 and TRBJ1-1; 7 bases are a match to TRBD1. V trimming: 1 base; J trimming: 8 bases; junction bases outside the gene matches: 7. The CDR3 consists of 14 residues. Germline V gene sequence: CDR1 SGHTA, CDR2 FQGNSA. The CDR3 DNA is TGTGCCAGCAGCTTAGTTTACAGGGGCATCGAAGCTTTCTTT. This codes for CASSLVYRGIEAFF.

V usage is TRBV28 and J usage is TRBJ2-3; no clear D gene. Germline CDR1 and CDR2: MDHEN and SYDVKM. Trimming took off 6 bases at V and 2 bases at J, with 6 bases between the two ends. The CDR3 has 12 amino acids. The CDR3 DNA sequence: TGTGCCAGCAGCCTAGTCACAGATACGCAGTATTTT. This sequence encodes CASSLVTDTQYF. The variable domain in full, completed from reference TRBV28 and TRBJ2-3, reads DVKVTQSSRYLVKRTGEKVFLECVQDMDHENMFWYRQDPGLGLRLIYFSYDVKMKEKGDIPEGYSVSREKKERFSLILESASTNQTSMYLCASSLVTDTQYFGPGTRLTVL.

The chain links TRBV2 to TRBJ1-2, with a possible D match to TRBD1 (5 bases). Deletions cut 8 bases from V and 3 bases from J, with 19 bases between. CDR1 is SNHLY, CDR2 FYNNEI, per germline. This CDR3 is 15 amino acids long. The CDR3 DNA is TGTGCCAGCCGATCCCCGGGGGGTGGTCACTATGGCTACACCTTC. It yields the protein CASRSPGGGHYGYTF.

The rearrangement joins TRBV7-8 to TRBJ2-3, with 8 bases aligning to TRBD2. Germline CDR1 reads SGHVS; CDR2 reads FQNEAQ. The CDR3 spans 19 residues. Unmatched junction bases numbered 16, after V lost 3 bases and J lost 2 bases. The CDR3 DNA sequence: TGTGCCAGCAGCTTGCAGCGGGGGCCCTCTTTCCCTTACACAGATACGCAGTATTTT. Translating it yields CASSLQRGPSFPYTDTQYF.